The 18 T cell receptor beta chains below all came from one sample that was sequenced in a study of blood T cell repertoires in COVID-19. Profiling relied on immunoSEQ multiplex PCR, and the TCRdb table lists in-frame clones only, not all of them. This table holds more than 90,000 clones, about nine tenths found once. The sequencing input was peripheral blood. The receptors originated from a man aged 50 or older with acute or convalescent COVID-19.

The rearrangement joins TRBV19 to TRBJ2-5, with 9 bases fitting TRBD1. V was clipped by 5 bases and J by 4 bases; unmatched bases: 5. The CDR3 is 14 amino acids. Germline CDR1 and CDR2: LNHDA and SQIVND (reference sequence). The CDR3 is CASSATGGAETQYF. DNA of the CDR3: TGTGCCAGTAGTGCAACAGGGGGCGCAGAGACCCAGTACTTC. Full variable domain (remainder filled in from reference TRBV19 and TRBJ2-5): DGGITQSPKYLFRKEGQNVTLSCEQNLNHDAMYWYRQDPGQGLRLIYYSQIVNDFQKGDIAEGYSVSREKKESFPLTVTSAQKNPTAFYLCASSATGGAETQYFGPGTRLLVL.

The rearrangement uses TRBV2 and TRBJ1-1; 7 nucleotides line up with TRBD1. Germline CDR1 reads SNHLY; CDR2 reads FYNNEI. The CDR3 contains 14 residues. J lost 4 bases, V lost 11 bases, and 13 bases had no gene match. The CDR3 DNA follows: TGTGCCGGGCGCCTAACAGGGGCCACCACTGAAGCTTTCTTT. This sequence encodes CAGRLTGATTEAFF. Full variable domain (remainder filled in from reference TRBV2 and TRBJ1-1): EPEVTQTPSHQVTQMGQEVILRCVPISNHLYFYWYRQILGQKVEFLVSFYNNEISEKSEIFDDQFSVERPDGSNFTLKIRSTKLEDSAMYFCAGRLTGATTEAFFGQGTRLTVV.

J is TRBJ2-2 and V is TRBV3-1 (or the pseudogene TRBV3-2), with 8 bases fitting TRBD2. The CDR3 is made up of 16 amino acids. Germline V lookup: CDR1 LGHDT, CDR2 YNNKEL (reference sequence). With V trimmed by 0 bases and J by 5 bases, 5 bases remained unmatched. The CDR3 loop reads CASSQEVSGGTGELFF. The DNA of the CDR3 is TGTGCCAGCAGCCAAGAAGTGAGCGGGGGAACCGGGGAGCTGTTTTTT.

J is TRBJ2-7 and V is TRBV11-3; 11 bases match TRBD1. J lost 0 bases, V lost 8 bases, and 0 bases had no gene match. The length of the CDR3 is 13 residues. Germline values: CDR1 SGHNT, CDR2 YENEEA. The CDR3 DNA sequence: TGTGCCAGCGGGACAGGGGGCTCCTACGAGCAGTACTTC. Its translation is CASGTGGSYEQYF.

The chain carries TRBV2 and TRBJ2-3, with 10 bases that match TRBD2. The V gene's germline CDR1 is SNHLY and CDR2 FYNNEI. The length of the CDR3 is 15 residues. V shed 3 bases, J shed 5 bases, and the junction held 5 bases outside the gene matches. This CDR3 is CASSDQRGGRDTQYF. The CDR3 coding sequence is TGTGCCAGCAGTGATCAGCGGGGGGGCAGAGATACGCAGTATTTT.

This chain connects TRBV19 to TRBJ1-1, with D hard to call. This CDR3 has 12 amino acids. Trimming pared 5 bases from V and 3 bases from J, leaving 7 bases between. The V gene's germline CDR1 is LNHDA and CDR2 SQIVND (reference sequence). DNA for the CDR3: TGTGCCAGTAGTTTGTCGTACACTGAAGCTTTCTTT. Its protein is CASSLSYTEAFF.

In DNA form, the CDR3 reads TGTGCCAGCAGCCCCCTTAGCGGGGGGGTAGCAGATACGCAGTATTTT. This encodes CASSPLSGGVADTQYF. The chain has TRBV3-1 (or the pseudogene TRBV3-2) and TRBJ2-3, with TRBD2 matching over 11 bases. V lost 4 bases and J lost 4; bases outside the gene matches: 7. Germline assignment: CDR1 LGHDT and CDR2 YNNKEL (reference sequence). The CDR3 is 16 amino acids.

The chain employs TRBV11-2 and TRBJ2-5; 14 nucleotides align to TRBD2. Germline CDR1 and CDR2: SGHAT and FQNNGV. This CDR3 has 16 amino acids. Trimming cost V 6 bases and J 2 bases; bases outside gene matches: 5. For the CDR3, the DNA is TGTGCCAGCAGTTTCGGGACTAGCGGGGGACAAGAGACCCAGTACTTC. This translates into CASSFGTSGGQETQYF.

V and J are TRBV19 and TRBJ2-2, with no clear D. The CDR3 covers 15 residues. Germline values: CDR1 LNHDA, CDR2 SQIVND (reference sequence). Trimming took off 3 bases at V and 0 bases at J, with 8 bases between the two ends. For the CDR3, the DNA is TGTGCCAGTAGTATGGGCAGCTCGAACACCGGGGAGCTGTTTTTT. Protein sequence: CASSMGSSNTGELFF.

This rearrangement joins TRBV6-5 to TRBJ1-1; D is ambiguous. CDR3 size: 14 residues. Trimming cost V 5 bases and J 1 base, with 11 bases left between them. The germline gives CDR1 MNHEY, CDR2 SVGAGI. The CDR3 DNA reads TGTGCCAGCAGTCCTCAAAGGAGGAACACTGAAGCTTTCTTT. It translates to CASSPQRRNTEAFF.

There are a few counts of this clone. CDR3 coding DNA: TGTGCCAGCAGCCAAGATGGCACGAATAATGAAAAACTGTTTTTT. It codes for CASSQDGTNNEKLFF. The chain uses TRBV3-1 (or the pseudogene TRBV3-2) and TRBJ1-4; D remains ambiguous. This CDR3 spans 15 amino acids. Germline values: CDR1 LGHDT, CDR2 YNNKEL (reference sequence). The V gene lost 0 bases and the J gene lost 4 bases, with 9 bases spanning the gap.

The chain couples TRBV6-5 to TRBJ1-6; TRBD1 agrees at 7 bases. Trimming at V came to 6 bases and at J to 3 bases, leaving 2 bases not matched to a gene. The CDR3 has 14 amino acids. Germline lookup yields CDR1 MNHEY and CDR2 SVGAGI. This chain's CDR3 is CASRTGFYNSPLHF. The CDR3 DNA reads as TGTGCCAGCAGGACAGGGTTCTATAATTCACCCCTCCACTTT.

This sequence joins TRBV18 and TRBJ1-1, with D tentatively TRBD1 (5 bases). The CDR3 is made up of 16 amino acids. The V and J ends lost 2 bases and 1 base respectively, with 14 bases between them. CDR1 is KGHSH, CDR2 LQKENI, per germline. CDR3 loop: CASSPTLGGGNTEAFF. The CDR3 DNA reads TGTGCCAGCTCACCAACTTTAGGCGGGGGGAACACTGAAGCTTTCTTT.

The genes are TRBV18 and TRBJ1-3, with 7 bases identical to TRBD1. The CDR3 loop spans 13 amino acids. With 3 bases clipped from V and 4 bases from J, the junction kept 0 bases outside the gene matches. Germline CDR1 reads KGHSH; CDR2 reads LQKENI. The CDR3 protein is CASSPGQGNTIYF. As DNA, the CDR3 is TGTGCCAGCTCACCGGGACAGGGAAACACCATATATTTT.

This clone came up once. The V and J genes are TRBV2 and TRBJ2-3, with TRBD2 matching over 10 bases. There are 15 residues in the CDR3. Unmatched junction bases numbered 5, after V lost 5 bases and J lost 3 bases. CDR1 is SNHLY and CDR2 is FYNNEI in the germline V gene. As DNA, the CDR3 is TGTGCCAGCAGTCCCAGCGGGGGGGAAACAGATACGCAGTATTTT. As protein: CASSPSGGETDTQYF.

The V and J genes are TRBV5-4 and TRBJ1-2; 7 bases agree with TRBD1. The CDR3 runs 14 residues. Trimming took 0 bases from V and 7 from J; bases not matched to a gene: 6. Germline CDR1 reads SGHNT; CDR2 reads YYREEE (reference sequence). The CDR3 coding sequence is TGTGCCAGCAGCTTGGACAGGGGTCGTAGTGGCTACACCTTC. It is translated as CASSLDRGRSGYTF. Drawing the rest from reference TRBV5-4 and TRBJ1-2, the complete variable domain is ETGVTQSPTHLIKTRGQQVTLRCSSQSGHNTVSWYQQALGQGPQFIFQYYREEENGRGNFPPRFSGLQFPNYSSELNVNALELDDSALYLCASSLDRGRSGYTFGSGTRLTVV.

V gene TRBV2 combines with J gene TRBJ2-2, with D maybe TRBD1 (6 bases). The CDR3 runs to 15 residues. CDR1 and CDR2 from the germline V gene are SNHLY and FYNNEI. Trimming stripped 3 bases from V and 3 bases from J, with 11 bases between. The CDR3 region has the DNA TGTGCCAGCAGTGATGGGGGCCCCTACACCGGGGAGCTGTTTTTT. Translating it yields CASSDGGPYTGELFF.

The DNA of the CDR3 is TGTGCCAGCAGCTCGAAGGACAGGGCCGGCACTGAAGCTTTCTTT. Its protein product is CASSSKDRAGTEAFF. This rearrangement joins TRBV7-8 to TRBJ1-1; 8 bases are a match to TRBD1. This CDR3 has 15 amino acids. In germline, CDR1 is SGHVS, CDR2 FQNEAQ. Losses at the gene ends were 4 bases for V and 4 bases for J; bases not matched to a gene: 8.